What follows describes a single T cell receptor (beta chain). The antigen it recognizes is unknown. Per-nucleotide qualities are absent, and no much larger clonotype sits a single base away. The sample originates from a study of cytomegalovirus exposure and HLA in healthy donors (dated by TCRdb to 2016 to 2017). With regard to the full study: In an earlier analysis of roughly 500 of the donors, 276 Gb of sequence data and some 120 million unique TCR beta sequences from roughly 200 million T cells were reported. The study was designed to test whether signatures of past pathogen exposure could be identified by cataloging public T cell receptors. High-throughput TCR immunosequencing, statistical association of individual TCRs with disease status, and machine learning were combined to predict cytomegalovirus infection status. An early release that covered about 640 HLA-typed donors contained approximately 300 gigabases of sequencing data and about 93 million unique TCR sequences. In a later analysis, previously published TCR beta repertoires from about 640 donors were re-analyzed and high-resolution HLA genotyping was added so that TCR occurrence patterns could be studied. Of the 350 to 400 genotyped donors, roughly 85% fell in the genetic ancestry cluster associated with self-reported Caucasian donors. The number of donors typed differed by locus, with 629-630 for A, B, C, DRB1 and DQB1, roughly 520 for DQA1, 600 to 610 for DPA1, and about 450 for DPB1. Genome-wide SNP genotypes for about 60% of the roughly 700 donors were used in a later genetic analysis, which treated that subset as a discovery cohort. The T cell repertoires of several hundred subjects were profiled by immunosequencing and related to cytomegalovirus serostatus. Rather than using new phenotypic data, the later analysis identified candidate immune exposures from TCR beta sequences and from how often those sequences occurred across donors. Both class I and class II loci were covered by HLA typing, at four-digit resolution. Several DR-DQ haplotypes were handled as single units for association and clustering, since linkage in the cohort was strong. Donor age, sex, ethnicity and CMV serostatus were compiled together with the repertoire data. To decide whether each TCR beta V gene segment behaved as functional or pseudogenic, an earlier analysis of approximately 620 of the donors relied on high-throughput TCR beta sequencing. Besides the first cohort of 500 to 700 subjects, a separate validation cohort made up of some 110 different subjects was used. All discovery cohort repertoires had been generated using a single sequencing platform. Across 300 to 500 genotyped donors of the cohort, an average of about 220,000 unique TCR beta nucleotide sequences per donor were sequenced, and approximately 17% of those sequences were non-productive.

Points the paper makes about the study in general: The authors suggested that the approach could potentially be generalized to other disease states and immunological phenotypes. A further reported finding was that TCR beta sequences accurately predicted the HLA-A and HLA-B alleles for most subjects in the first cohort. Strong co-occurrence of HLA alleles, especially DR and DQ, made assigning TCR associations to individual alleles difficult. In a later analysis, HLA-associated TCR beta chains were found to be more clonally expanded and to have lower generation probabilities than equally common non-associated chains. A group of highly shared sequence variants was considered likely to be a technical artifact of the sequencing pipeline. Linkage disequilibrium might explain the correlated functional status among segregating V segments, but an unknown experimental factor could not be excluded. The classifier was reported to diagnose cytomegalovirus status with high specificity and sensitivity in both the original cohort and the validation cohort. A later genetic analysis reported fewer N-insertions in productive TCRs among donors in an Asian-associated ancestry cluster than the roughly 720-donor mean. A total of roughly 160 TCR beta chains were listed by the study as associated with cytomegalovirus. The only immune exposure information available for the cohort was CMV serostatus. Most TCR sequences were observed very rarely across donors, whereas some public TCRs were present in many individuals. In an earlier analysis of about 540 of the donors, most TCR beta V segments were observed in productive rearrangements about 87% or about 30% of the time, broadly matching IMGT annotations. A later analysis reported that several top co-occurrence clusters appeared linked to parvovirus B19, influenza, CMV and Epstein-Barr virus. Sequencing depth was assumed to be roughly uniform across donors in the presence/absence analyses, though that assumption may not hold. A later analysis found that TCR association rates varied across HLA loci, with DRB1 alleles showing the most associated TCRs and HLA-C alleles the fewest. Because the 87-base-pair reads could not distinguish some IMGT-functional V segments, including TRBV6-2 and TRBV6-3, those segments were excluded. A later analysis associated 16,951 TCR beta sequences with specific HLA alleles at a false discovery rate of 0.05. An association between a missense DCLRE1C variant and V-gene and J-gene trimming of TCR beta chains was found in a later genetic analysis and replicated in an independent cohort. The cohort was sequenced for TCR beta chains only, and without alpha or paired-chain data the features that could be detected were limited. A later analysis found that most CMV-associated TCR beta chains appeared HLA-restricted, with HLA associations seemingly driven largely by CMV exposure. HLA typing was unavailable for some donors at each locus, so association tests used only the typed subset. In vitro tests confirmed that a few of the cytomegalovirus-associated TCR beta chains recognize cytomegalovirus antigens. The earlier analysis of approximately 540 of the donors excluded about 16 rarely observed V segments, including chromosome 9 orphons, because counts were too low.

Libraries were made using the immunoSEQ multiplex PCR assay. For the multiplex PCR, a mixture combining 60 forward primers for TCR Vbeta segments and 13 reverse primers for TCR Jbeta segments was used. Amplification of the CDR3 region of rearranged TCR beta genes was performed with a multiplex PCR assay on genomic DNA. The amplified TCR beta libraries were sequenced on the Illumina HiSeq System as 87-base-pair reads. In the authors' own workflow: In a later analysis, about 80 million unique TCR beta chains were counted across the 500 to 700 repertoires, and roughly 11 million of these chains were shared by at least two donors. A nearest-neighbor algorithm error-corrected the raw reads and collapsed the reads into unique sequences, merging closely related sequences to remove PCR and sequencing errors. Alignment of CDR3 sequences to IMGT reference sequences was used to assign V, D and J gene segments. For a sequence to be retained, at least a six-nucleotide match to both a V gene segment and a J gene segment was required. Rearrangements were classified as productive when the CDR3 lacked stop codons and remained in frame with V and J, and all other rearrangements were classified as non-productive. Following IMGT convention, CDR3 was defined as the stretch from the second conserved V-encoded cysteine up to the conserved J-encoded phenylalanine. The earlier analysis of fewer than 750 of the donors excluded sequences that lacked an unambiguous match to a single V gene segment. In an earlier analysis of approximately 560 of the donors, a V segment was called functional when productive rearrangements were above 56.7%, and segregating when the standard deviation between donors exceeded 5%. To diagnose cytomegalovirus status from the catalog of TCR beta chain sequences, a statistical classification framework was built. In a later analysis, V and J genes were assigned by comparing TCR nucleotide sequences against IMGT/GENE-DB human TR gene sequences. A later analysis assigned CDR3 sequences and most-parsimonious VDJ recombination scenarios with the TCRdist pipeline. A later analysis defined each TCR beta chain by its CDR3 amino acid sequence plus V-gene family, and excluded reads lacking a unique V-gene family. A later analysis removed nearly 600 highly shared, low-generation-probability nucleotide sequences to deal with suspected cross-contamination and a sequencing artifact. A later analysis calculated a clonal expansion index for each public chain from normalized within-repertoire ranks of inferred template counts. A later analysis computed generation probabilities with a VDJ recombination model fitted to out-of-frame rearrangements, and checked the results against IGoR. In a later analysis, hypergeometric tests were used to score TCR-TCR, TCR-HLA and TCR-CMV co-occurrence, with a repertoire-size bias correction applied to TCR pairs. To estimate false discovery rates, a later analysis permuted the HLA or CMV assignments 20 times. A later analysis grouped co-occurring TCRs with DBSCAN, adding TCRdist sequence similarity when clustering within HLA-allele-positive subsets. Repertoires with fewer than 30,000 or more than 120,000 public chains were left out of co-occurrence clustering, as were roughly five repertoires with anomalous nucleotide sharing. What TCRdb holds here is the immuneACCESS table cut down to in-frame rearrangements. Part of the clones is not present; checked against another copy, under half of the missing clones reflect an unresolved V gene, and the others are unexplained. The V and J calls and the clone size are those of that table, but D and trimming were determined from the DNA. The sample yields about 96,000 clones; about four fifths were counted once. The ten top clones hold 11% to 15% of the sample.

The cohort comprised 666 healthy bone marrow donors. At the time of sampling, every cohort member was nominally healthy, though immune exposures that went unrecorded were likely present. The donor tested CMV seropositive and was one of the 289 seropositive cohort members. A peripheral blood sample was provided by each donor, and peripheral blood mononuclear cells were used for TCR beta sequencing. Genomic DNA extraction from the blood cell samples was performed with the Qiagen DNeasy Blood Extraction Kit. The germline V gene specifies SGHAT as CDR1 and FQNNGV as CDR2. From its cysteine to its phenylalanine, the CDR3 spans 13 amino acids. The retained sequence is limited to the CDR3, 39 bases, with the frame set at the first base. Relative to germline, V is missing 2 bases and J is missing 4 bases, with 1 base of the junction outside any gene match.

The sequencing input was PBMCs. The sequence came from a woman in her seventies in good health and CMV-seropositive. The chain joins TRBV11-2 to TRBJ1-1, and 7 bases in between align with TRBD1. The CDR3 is CASSLTGATEAFF. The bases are TGTGCCAGCAGCTTAACAGGGGCCACTGAAGCTTTCTTT.